This TCR beta chain appears in the sequencing data of a study of cytomegalovirus exposure and HLA in healthy donors. Data came from immunoSEQ multiplex PCR; TCRdb stores just in-frame clones and leaves some out. Of 250,000 to 400,000 clones in the sample, roughly 87% were seen once. The clonotype was recovered from a man under 40 in good health and CMV-seronegative. The sequenced sample was PBMCs.

The CDR3 sequence is CASHSGANVLTF. The CDR3 DNA sequence: TGTGCCAGCCATTCTGGGGCCAACGTCCTGACTTTC. The rearrangement uses TRBV6-5 and TRBJ2-6, with unresolved D. Germline assignment: CDR1 MNHEY and CDR2 SVGAGI. The ends were cut back, 8 bases at V and 1 base at J, with 3 bases in the middle. This CDR3 has 12 amino acids.